In this sample, the clone carrying this T cell receptor (beta chain) turned up once. V gave up 6 bases and J gave up 13 bases, with 21 bases separating them. This CDR3 is built from 13 residues. CDR1 is SNHLY, CDR2 FYNNEI, per germline. Per the original methods: Estimates of nucleated cell counts were drawn from the amplification of reference gene primers. Libraries were prepared by immunoSEQ multiplex PCR; TCRdb keeps only in-frame clonotypes and omits some of them. The V and J calls and clone size are taken from that table; D and trimming were inferred from the DNA. The sample gives about 62,000 clones, just over 85% of which show up once; around 1.3% is in the top ten. These data come from a study of blood T cell repertoires in COVID-19. Background on the study: The United States, Italy and Spain provided the acute and convalescent COVID-19 samples.

The sequence was obtained from a woman aged 80 or over with acute or convalescent COVID-19. Sequenced sample: peripheral blood. V is TRBV2 and J is TRBJ1-2; the D is unclear. DNA of the CDR3: TGTGCCAGCAGGCCTCGGGGAAAGAGGAATTGCACCTTC. Its protein product is CASRPRGKRNCTF.